This T cell receptor (beta chain) stems from a study of cytomegalovirus exposure and HLA in healthy donors (dated by TCRdb to about 2017). Background on the whole study: According to a later analysis, one platform produced both the approximately 110 validation repertoires and the 670 or so repertoires of the first cohort. Besides the first cohort of roughly 660 subjects, a separate validation cohort made up of 120 different subjects was used. High-throughput TCR immunosequencing, statistical association of individual TCRs with disease status, and machine learning were combined to predict cytomegalovirus infection status. The study was designed to test whether signatures of past pathogen exposure could be identified by cataloging public T cell receptors.

Ends trimmed: V by 3 bases, J by 1 base; bases unmatched to a gene: 1. Looking up the germline V gene yields CDR1 MDHEN and CDR2 SYDVKM. The CDR3, cysteine through phenylalanine, is 14 amino acids long. Of all the DNA, just the CDR3 is kept, 42 bases in frame from base 1. The donors were included in the validation cohort of over a hundred subjects, a group kept apart from the roughly 610-subject first cohort. Paper-wide results and their limitations: The validation cohort had no HLA typing available for a later analysis, so co-occurrence within that cohort was assessed over all 110 or so repertoires. Most TCR sequences were seen in very few donors, while some public TCRs were found in many individuals. Cytomegalovirus status was reported to be diagnosed by the classifier with high specificity and sensitivity in both the original and validation cohorts. In vitro tests confirmed that three of the cytomegalovirus-associated TCR beta chains recognize cytomegalovirus antigens. The study gave a list of 150 to 200 TCR beta chains associated with cytomegalovirus. Of the cluster scores, approximately 95% were above 0 in a later analysis, which found that TCRs clustered in the first cohort also tended to co-occur in the 120 validation repertoires. It was suggested by the authors that the approach could potentially be generalized to other disease states and immunological phenotypes.

Points on this clone: The antigen this receptor binds is unknown. Base qualities are not recorded, but no much larger clone differs from it by a single base.

Library generation was performed with the immunoSEQ multiplex PCR assay. In the paper's pipeline: To diagnose cytomegalovirus status from the catalog of TCR beta chain sequences, a statistical classification framework was built. The table comes from immuneACCESS by way of TCRdb, which keeps in-frame sequences with V and J called. Part of the clones is missing from these tables; in studies checked, under half for an unresolved V gene and the rest for unknown reasons. V, J and clone size were drawn from that table, and D and trimming were deduced from the DNA. A total of some 350,000 clones appear in this sample, approximately 90% of them only once. 0.95% to 1.5% of the sample is in the top ten clones.

The clonotype comes from a woman in her thirties in good health and CMV-seropositive. Sequenced material: PBMCs. The chain is assembled from TRBV28 and TRBJ1-2; 8 bases in the junction line up with TRBD1. The DNA sequence is given as TGTGCCAGCAGTTTCACAGGGGGTAACTATGGCTACACCTTC. The resulting protein is CASSFTGGNYGYTF.